This note documents a single T cell receptor (beta chain) sequence. The entry originates in a study of blood T cell repertoires in COVID-19. Per the original methods: Amplification from reference gene primers served as the basis for estimated nucleated cell counts. Method: immunoSEQ multiplex PCR; TCRdb's copy keeps in-frame clones and lacks some. That table is the source of V, J and clone size, and D and trimming were worked out from the DNA. The data show some 460,000 clones, roughly nine tenths seen once. Individuals drawn from about two dozen US areas were about 18 to 95 years old. Participants had their cohort set by participant-reported clinical history. Germline V lookup: CDR1 SQVTM, CDR2 ANQGSEA. CDR3 size: 12 residues. Trimming stripped 3 bases from V and 6 bases from J, with 11 bases between.

V and J are TRBV29-1 and TRBJ2-5; D is undetermined. The sequence was collected from a woman between 18 and 29 years old with acute COVID-19. The sample comprised PBMCs or T cells enriched from blood (not recorded which). CDR3 coding DNA: TGCAGCGTTGAGTTTGCTAGGAAGACCCAGTACTTC. Protein sequence: CSVEFARKTQYF.